The TCR beta chain under discussion was sequenced for a study of T cell responses to AZD1222 COVID-19 vaccine. Study-level points and caveats: Clonal diversity may have been underestimated in mostly white British donors. Compared with day 0, the breadth and depth of the Spike-specific TCR repertoire rose significantly after two doses of AZD1222. Unmutated variant regions reportedly attract nearly half of all spike-specific TCRs.

The CDR3 runs 14 residues. Trimming took 0 bases from V and 7 from J; bases not matched to a gene: 9. Germline V gene sequence: CDR1 GTSNPN, CDR2 SVGIG (reference sequence). To note about this clone: Its antigen is unidentified.

The table came from immunoSEQ multiplex PCR; TCRdb's copy has only in-frame clones and leaves some out. The repertoire holds around 150,000 clones, 85% to 95% seen once, with roughly 2.2% in the top ten. The TCR was taken from an adult in good health. The rearrangement uses TRBV30 and TRBJ2-7, with 7 bases lining up with TRBD2. Sample: peripheral blood, taken on day 0 of AZD1222 vaccination. This CDR3 is CAWSVWAGAGEQYF. CDR3 DNA sequence: TGTGCCTGGAGTGTATGGGCGGGAGCGGGGGAGCAGTACTTC.